This record looks at one T cell receptor beta chain sequence and its context. This clone's antigen is unknown. The input lacks base qualities; no much larger clone sits a single base away. Whole blood was collected in K2EDTA tubes by collaborating institutions according to the institutions' own protocols. Collaborator samples were shipped for TCRbeta analysis as frozen whole blood, isolated PBMCs, or DNA extracted from either sample type. CDR1 and CDR2 (ENHRY, SYGVKD) derive from the germline V gene. Including the terminal cysteine and phenylalanine, the CDR3 comprises 14 residues. The only DNA kept is the CDR3, 42 bases in frame from the first base. Trimming removed 4 bases from V and 1 base from J, leaving 10 bases between the germline ends. The data belong to a study of blood T cell repertoires in COVID-19 (dated by TCRdb to 2019 to 2021). Background on the whole study: Samples from collaborators originated in the United States, Italy and Spain and spanned both the acute and convalescent phases of COVID-19. Samples came from the ongoing ImmuneRACE study (first 160 participants) plus 1,254 subjects from 6 global collaborators. The dataset comprised deeply sampled blood TCRbeta repertoires from subjects exposed to, actively infected with, or recovered from COVID-19. HLA class I and class II types, where available, came from metadata supplied by the sample provider rather than from assay-based typing. The prospective study material was composed of cDNA or gDNA derived from T cells, B-cell-depleted T cells, or PBMCs. The sample metadata nearly always contained a de-identified subject ID, COVID-19 status, age in years and sex. The repertoires were released in a freely available public database meant as a resource for research on the immune response to SARS-CoV-2.

TCRbeta CDR3 regions were amplified from genomic DNA by means of the immunoSEQ Assay, a bias-controlled multiplex PCR. The study's own analysis went as follows. Nucleated cell counts per sample were estimated from amplification of reference gene primers within the assay. Sequence reads were collapsed and filtered to measure the absolute abundance of every unique TCRbeta CDR3 rearrangement. For each sample, productive Simpson clonality was calculated by taking the square root of Simpson's diversity index across productive rearrangements. Entries here come from immuneACCESS through TCRdb and include only in-frame sequences with V and J called. Some clones fail to appear in such tables; in the studies checked, an unresolved V gene covers under half of the shortfall, and the cause of the remainder is unknown. From that table come the V and J calls and clone size; the DNA was used to work out D and trimming. The sample table records about 100,000 clones; roughly four fifths of these occur just once. Roughly 20% of the sample is held by the ten biggest clonotypes.

General conclusions and limits of the study: The quantity of clinical and demographic metadata differed by source and by participant and was supplied without curation.

The sequenced sample consisted of peripheral blood. The chain is assembled from TRBV10-3 and TRBJ1-1; TRBD1 is perhaps the D gene, given 6 matching bases. This TCR was sampled from a man between 65 and 85 years old with active or convalescent COVID-19. For the CDR3, the sequence is CAISVAGANTEAFF. The DNA sequence is given as TGTGCCATCAGTGTTGCAGGGGCGAACACTGAAGCTTTCTTT.